This T cell receptor (beta chain) appears in the sequencing data of a study of T-cell reconstitution after alpha-beta-depleted transplantation in children. A TCRbeta library incorporating unique molecular identifiers was prepared. In TCRdb, the PCR reads were re-called with MiXCR into one record per CDR3 protein. The profile shows about 6,800 distinct CDR3 sequences, 16% of them singletons. Trimming shortened V by 6 bases and J by 0 bases, and 15 bases separated the two germline ends. The germline gives CDR1 MDHEN, CDR2 SYDVKM. The CDR3 consists of 17 residues. Whole-study results and caveats: Surviving recipient T cells and thymic progenitors underlay high day-60 TCRbeta diversity in some patients. There were reportedly several hundred expanded graft clones from which alpha-beta T cells came about two months after transplant. T cells produced anew were the main source of T-cell counts and diversity one year after transplant.

This clonotype is medium-sized. The antigen is undetermined. The source was PBMCs, collected before TCRalphabeta/CD19-depleted stem cell transplant. The rearrangement uses TRBV28 and TRBJ1-6; the D gene is possibly TRBD1 (5 bases). This TCR derives from a boy aged 2 to 10 with acute lymphoblastic leukemia, due to receive a stem cell transplant. The CDR3 sequence is CASSYLGGSSYNSPLHF. CDR3 DNA sequence: TGTGCCAGCAGCTACCTGGGGGGGAGCTCCTATAATTCACCCCTCCACTTT.